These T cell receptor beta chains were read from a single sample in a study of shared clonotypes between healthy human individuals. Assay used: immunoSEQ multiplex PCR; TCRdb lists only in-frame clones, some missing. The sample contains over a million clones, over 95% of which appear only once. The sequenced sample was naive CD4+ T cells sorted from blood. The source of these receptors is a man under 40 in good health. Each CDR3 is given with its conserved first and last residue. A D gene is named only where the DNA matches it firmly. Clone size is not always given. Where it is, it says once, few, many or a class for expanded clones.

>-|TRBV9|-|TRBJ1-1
CASSVGQIYNTEAFF
TGTGCCAGCAGCGTAGGACAGATATATAACACTGAAGCTTTCTTT
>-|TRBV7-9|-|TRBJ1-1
CASSLGPGNTEAFF
TGTGCCAGCAGCTTAGGTCCAGGGAACACTGAAGCTTTCTTT
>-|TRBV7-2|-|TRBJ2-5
CASSYGLWETQYF
TGTGCCAGCAGCTACGGACTCTGGGAGACCCAGTACTTC
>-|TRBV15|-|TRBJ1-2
CATSRDLGSPAGGYTF
TGTGCCACCAGCAGAGATCTCGGCAGTCCGGCGGGGGGCTACACCTTC
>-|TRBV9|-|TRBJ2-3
CASSVFQRATDTQYF
TGTGCCAGCAGCGTATTCCAGCGCGCCACAGATACGCAGTATTTT
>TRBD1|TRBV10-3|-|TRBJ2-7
CAISEGQGLLEQYF
TGTGCCATCAGTGAGGGACAGGGGCTTCTGGAGCAGTACTTC
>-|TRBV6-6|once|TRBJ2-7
CASNEPGSNYEQYF
TGTGCCAGCAACGAACCCGGTAGTAACTACGAGCAGTACTTC
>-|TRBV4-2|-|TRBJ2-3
CASSQVGRVGDTQYF
TGTGCCAGCAGCCAAGTAGGTAGGGTAGGAGATACGCAGTATTTT
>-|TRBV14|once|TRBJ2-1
CASSQEAYRPYNEQFF
TGTGCCAGCAGCCAAGAGGCCTACCGACCCTACAATGAGCAGTTCTTC
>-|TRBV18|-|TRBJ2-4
CASSPGQANIQYF
TGTGCCAGCTCCCCAGGCCAGGCAAACATTCAGTACTTC
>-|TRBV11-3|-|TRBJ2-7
CASSSNKEGYEQYF
TGTGCCAGCAGCTCGAACAAAGAGGGCTACGAGCAGTACTTC
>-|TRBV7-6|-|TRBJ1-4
CASSLTGPTNEKLFF
TGTGCCAGCAGCCTGACAGGCCCAACTAATGAAAAACTGTTTTTT
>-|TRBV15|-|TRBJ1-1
CATGTDGDTEAFF
TGTGCCACCGGTACAGACGGGGACACTGAAGCTTTCTTT
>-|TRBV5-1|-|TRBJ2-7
CASSLGTGTRPYEQYF
TGCGCCAGCAGCTTAGGAACAGGGACGCGTCCCTACGAGCAGTACTTC
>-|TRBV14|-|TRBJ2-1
CASRKTEPYNEQFF
TGTGCCAGCAGAAAGACAGAGCCTTACAATGAGCAGTTCTTC
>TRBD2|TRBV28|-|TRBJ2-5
CASSFIPSGAGGTQYF
TGTGCCAGCAGTTTTATCCCTAGCGGGGCCGGGGGGACCCAGTACTTC
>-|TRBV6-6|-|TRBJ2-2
CASRPTGYTGELFF
TGTGCCAGCAGGCCTACAGGGTACACCGGGGAGCTGTTTTTT
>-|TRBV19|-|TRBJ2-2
CASSIGQYTGELFF
TGTGCCAGTAGTATTGGACAGTACACCGGGGAGCTGTTTTTT
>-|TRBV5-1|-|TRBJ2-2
CASRSAGNTGELFF
TGCGCCAGCCGCTCGGCGGGGAACACCGGGGAGCTGTTTTTT
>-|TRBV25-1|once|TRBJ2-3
CASSGIYTDTQYF
TGTGCCAGCAGTGGGATTTACACAGATACGCAGTATTTT
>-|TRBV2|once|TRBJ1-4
CASSPHLDGEKLFF
TGTGCCAGCAGCCCACATTTGGACGGTGAAAAACTGTTTTTT
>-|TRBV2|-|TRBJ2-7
CASSENNPYEQYF
TGTGCCAGCAGTGAAAACAACCCTTACGAGCAGTACTTC
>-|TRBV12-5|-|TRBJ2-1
CASGLETGNEQFF
TGTGCTAGTGGTTTGGAGACAGGAAATGAGCAGTTCTTC
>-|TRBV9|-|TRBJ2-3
CASSVGGQSSDTQYF
TGTGCCAGCAGCGTAGGTGGACAGAGTTCAGATACGCAGTATTTT
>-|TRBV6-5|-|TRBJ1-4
CASSYSSPVLEKLFF
TGTGCCAGCAGTTACTCGAGCCCAGTATTGGAAAAACTGTTTTTT
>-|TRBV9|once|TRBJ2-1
CASSVERGLNYNEQFF
TGTGCCAGCAGCGTAGAGAGGGGACTCAACTACAATGAGCAGTTCTTC
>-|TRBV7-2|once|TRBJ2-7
CASSLEPAYEQYF
TGTGCCAGCAGCTTAGAACCCGCCTACGAGCAGTACTTC
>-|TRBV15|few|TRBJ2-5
CATSRDVGETQYF
TGTGCCACCAGCAGAGATGTCGGGGAGACCCAGTACTTC
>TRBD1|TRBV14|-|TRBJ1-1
CASSHRTGRGTEAFF
TGTGCCAGCAGCCACCGGACAGGACGGGGCACTGAAGCTTTCTTT
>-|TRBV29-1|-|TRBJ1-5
CSVQVGAWDQPQHF
TGCAGCGTTCAGGTAGGGGCATGGGATCAGCCCCAGCATTTT
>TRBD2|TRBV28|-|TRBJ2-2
CASDGHSGKITGELFF
TGTGCCAGCGACGGCCATAGCGGGAAGATCACCGGGGAGCTGTTTTTT